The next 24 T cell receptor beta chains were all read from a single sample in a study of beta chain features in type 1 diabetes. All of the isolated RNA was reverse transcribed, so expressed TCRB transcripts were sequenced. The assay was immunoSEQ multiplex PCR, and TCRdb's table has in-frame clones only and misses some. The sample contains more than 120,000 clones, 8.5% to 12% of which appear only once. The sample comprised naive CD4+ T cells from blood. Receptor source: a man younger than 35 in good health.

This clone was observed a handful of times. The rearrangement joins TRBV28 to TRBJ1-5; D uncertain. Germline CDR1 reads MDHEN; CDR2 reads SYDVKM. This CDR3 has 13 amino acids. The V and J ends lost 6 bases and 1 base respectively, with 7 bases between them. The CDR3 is CASRLPSNQPQHF. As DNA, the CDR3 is TGTGCCAGCAGACTACCAAGCAATCAGCCCCAGCATTTT.

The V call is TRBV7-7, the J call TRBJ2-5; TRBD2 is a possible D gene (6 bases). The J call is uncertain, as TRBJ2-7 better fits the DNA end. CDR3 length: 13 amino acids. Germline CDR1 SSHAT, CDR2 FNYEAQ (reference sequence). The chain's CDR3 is CASSLARGDEQYF. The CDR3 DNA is TGTGCCAGCAGCTTAGCCCGCGGGGACGAGCAGTACTTC.

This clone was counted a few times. In DNA, the CDR3 is TGTGCCCTACTATCGGGGGAAACCAAATACCAAGAGACCCAGTACTTC. Translation: CALLSGETKYQETQYF. The chain couples TRBV10-3 to TRBJ2-5, with D perhaps matching TRBD2 (6 bases). The CDR3 is made up of 16 amino acids. V lost 11 bases, J lost 0 bases, and 22 bases lay in between. The germline CDR1 and CDR2 sequences are ENHRY and SYGVKD.

CDR3 sequence reads: CASSLVGLAQETQYF. Written as DNA, the CDR3 is TGTGCCAGCAGCTTAGTGGGACTAGCACAAGAGACCCAGTACTTC. The chain employs TRBV7-8 and TRBJ2-5; 9 nucleotides match TRBD2. Germline assignment: CDR1 SGHVS and CDR2 FQNEAQ. CDR3 length: 15 amino acids. Losses at the gene ends were 1 base for V and 2 bases for J; bases not matched to a gene: 2.

Here the CDR3 DNA reads TGTGCCAGCAGTGAAATATCTTCCTACGAGCAGTACTTC. Translation gives CASSEISSYEQYF. This chain uses TRBV2 with TRBJ2-5; D remains ambiguous. The closer fit of TRBJ2-7 to the DNA end suggests the J call may be wrong. Germline loops: CDR1 SNHLY, CDR2 FYNNEI. This CDR3 spans 13 amino acids.

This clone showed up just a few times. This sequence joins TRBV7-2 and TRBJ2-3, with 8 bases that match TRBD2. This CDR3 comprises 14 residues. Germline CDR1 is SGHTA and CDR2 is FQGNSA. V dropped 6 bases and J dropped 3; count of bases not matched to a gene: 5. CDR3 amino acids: CASRPGLVTDTQYF. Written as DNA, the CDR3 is TGTGCCAGCAGACCGGGACTAGTAACAGATACGCAGTATTTT. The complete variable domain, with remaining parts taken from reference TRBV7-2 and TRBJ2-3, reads GAGVSQSPSNKVTEKGKDVELRCDPISGHTALYWYRQSLGQGLEFLIYFQGNSAPDKSGLPSDRFSAERTGGSVSTLTIQRTQQEDSAVYLCASRPGLVTDTQYFGPGTRLTVL.

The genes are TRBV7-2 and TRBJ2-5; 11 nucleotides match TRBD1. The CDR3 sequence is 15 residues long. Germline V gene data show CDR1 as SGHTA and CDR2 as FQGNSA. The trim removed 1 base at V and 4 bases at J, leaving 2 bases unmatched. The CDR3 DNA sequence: TGTGCCAGCAGCTTAGGGACAGGGGGCAGAGAGACCCAGTACTTC. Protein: CASSLGTGGRETQYF.

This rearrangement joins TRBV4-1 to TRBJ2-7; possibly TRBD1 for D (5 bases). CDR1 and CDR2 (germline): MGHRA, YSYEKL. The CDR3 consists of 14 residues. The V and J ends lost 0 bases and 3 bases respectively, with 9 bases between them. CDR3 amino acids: CASSQERTGYEQYF. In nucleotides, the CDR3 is TGCGCCAGCAGCCAAGAAAGAACAGGCTACGAGCAGTACTTC.

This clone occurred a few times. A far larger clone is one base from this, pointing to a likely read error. In DNA, the CDR3 is TGCGCCAGCAGCTTAGGGGACAGGCCAGATACGCAGTATTTT. It specifies CASSLGDRPDTQYF. The chain recombines TRBV5-1 with TRBJ2-3; TRBD1 aligns across 8 bases. V shed 2 bases, J shed 4 bases, and the junction held 3 bases outside the gene matches. The germline V gene has CDR1 SGHRS and CDR2 YFSETQ. The CDR3 consists of 14 residues.

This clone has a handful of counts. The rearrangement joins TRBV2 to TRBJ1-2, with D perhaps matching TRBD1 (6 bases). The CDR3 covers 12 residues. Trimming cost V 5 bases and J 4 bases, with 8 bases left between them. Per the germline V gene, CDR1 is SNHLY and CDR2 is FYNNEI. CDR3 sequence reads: CASSSRGYGYTF. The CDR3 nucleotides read TGTGCCAGCAGTAGCAGGGGCTATGGCTACACCTTC.

The CDR3 protein is CASSSWTSGGAYEQFF. CDR3 sequence (DNA): TGTGCCAGCAGCTCATGGACTAGCGGGGGGGCCTATGAGCAGTTCTTC. The chain carries TRBV7-2 and TRBJ2-1, with 15 bases that match TRBD2. V lost 4 bases, J lost 8 bases, and 6 bases stayed unmatched. The CDR3 is 16 amino acids. Germline V gene sequence: CDR1 SGHTA, CDR2 FQGNSA. Together with reference TRBV7-2 and TRBJ2-1, the CDR3 gives the full variable domain: GAGVSQSPSNKVTEKGKDVELRCDPISGHTALYWYRQSLGQGLEFLIYFQGNSAPDKSGLPSDRFSAERTGGSVSTLTIQRTQQEDSAVYLCASSSWTSGGAYEQFFGPGTRLTVL.

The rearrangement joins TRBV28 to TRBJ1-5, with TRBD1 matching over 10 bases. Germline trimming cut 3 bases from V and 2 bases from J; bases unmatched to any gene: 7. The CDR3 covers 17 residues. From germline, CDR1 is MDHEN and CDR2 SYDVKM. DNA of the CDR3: TGTGCCAGCAGTTTCGACAGGGGGCAAGGTGGCAATCAGCCCCAGCATTTT. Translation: CASSFDRGQGGNQPQHF.

DNA for the CDR3: TGTGCCAGCTGGGGGGAAGACCAGCCCCAGCATTTT. Its translation: CASWGEDQPQHF. V gene TRBV2 combines with J gene TRBJ1-5; tentative D call: TRBD1 (5 bases). V lost 8 bases and J 7 bases, leaving 12 bases between the germline ends. The CDR3 is made up of 12 amino acids. From germline, CDR1 is SNHLY and CDR2 FYNNEI.

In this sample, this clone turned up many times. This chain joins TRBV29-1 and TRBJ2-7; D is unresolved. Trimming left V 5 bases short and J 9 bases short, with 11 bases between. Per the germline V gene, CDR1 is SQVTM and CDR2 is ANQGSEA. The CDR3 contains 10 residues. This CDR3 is CSVFQGGQYF. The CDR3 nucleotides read TGCAGCGTTTTCCAAGGCGGGCAGTACTTC.

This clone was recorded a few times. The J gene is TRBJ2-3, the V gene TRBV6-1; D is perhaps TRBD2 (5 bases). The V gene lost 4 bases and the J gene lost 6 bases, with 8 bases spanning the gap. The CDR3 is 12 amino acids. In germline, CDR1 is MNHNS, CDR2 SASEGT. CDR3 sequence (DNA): TGTGCCAGCAGTGTCACGGGGGATACGCAGTATTTT. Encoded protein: CASSVTGDTQYF.

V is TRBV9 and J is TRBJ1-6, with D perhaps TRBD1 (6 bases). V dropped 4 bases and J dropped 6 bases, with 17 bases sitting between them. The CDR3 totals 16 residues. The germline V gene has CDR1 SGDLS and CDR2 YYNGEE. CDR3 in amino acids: CASSLQGVSGNSPLHF. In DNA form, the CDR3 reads TGTGCCAGCAGCTTACAGGGTGTTAGTGGTAATTCACCCCTCCACTTT.

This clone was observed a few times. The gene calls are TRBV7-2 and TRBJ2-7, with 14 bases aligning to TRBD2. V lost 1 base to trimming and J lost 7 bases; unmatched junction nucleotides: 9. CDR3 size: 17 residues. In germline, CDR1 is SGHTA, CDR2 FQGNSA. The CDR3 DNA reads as TGTGCCAGCAGCTTAGGATATGGGACTAGCGGGGGTAAGGAGCAGTACTTC. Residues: CASSLGYGTSGGKEQYF.

This chain's CDR3 is CASSSRQGNEQFF. As DNA, the CDR3 is TGTGCCAGCAGTTCGCGACAGGGCAATGAGCAGTTCTTC. The chain employs TRBV28 and TRBJ2-1, with TRBD1 identical over 7 bases. The germline gives CDR1 MDHEN, CDR2 SYDVKM. V dropped 4 bases and J dropped 6; count of bases not matched to a gene: 3. The CDR3 sequence is 13 residues long.

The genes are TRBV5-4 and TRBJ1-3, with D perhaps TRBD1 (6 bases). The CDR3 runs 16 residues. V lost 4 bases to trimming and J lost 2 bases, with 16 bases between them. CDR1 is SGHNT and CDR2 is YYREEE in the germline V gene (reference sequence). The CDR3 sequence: CASSRTGSGAGNTIYF. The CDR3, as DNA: TGTGCCAGCAGCCGTACAGGGAGTGGTGCTGGAAACACCATATATTTT.

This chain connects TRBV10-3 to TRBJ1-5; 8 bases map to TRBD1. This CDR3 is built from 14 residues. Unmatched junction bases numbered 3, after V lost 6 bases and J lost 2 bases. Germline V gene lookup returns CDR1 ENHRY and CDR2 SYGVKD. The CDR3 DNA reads TGTGCCATCAGCCTGGACAGGGGCAATCAGCCCCAGCATTTT. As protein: CAISLDRGNQPQHF.

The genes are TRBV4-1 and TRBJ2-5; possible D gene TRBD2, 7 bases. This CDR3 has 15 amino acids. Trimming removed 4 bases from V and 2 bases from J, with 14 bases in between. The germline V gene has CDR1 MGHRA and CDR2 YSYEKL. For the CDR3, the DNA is TGCGCCAGCAGCCTCCAAGGGGGGGGGCAAGAGACCCAGTACTTC. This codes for CASSLQGGGQETQYF.

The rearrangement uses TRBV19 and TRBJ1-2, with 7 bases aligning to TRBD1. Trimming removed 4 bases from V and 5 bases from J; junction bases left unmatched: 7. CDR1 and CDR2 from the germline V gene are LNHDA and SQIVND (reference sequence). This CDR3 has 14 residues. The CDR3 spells CASSTGTEDYGYTF. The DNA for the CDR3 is TGTGCCAGTAGTACTGGGACAGAGGATTATGGCTACACCTTC.

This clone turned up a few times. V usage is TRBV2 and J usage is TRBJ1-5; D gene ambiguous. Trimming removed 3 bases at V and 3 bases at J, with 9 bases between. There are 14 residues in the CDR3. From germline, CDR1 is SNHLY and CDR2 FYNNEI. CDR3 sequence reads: CASSDKLINQPQHF. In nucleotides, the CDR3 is TGTGCCAGCAGTGACAAACTCATCAATCAGCCCCAGCATTTT.

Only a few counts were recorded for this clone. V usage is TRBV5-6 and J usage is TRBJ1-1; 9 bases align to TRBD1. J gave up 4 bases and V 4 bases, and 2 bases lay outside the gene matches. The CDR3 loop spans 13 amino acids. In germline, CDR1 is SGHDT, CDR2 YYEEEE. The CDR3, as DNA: TGTGCCAGCAGCCCGGACAGGGGCACTGAAGCTTTCTTT. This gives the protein CASSPDRGTEAFF.